This T cell receptor (beta chain) appears in the sequencing data of a study of graft-versus-host responses after intestinal transplantation. Generated by immunoSEQ multiplex PCR, the TCRdb table keeps only in-frame clones and is missing some. This table has 40,000 or so clones, 85% to 95% appearing once. Study-wide findings and caveats: Researchers found peak circulating GvH clone levels linked to early post-transplant HvG declines. Allografts of one patient group, those with graft-donor T cell macrochimerism, had high graft-versus-host to host-versus-graft clonal ratios. GvH clones appeared in recipient marrow, some first in ileum or blood.

Unmatched junction bases numbered 9, after V lost 0 bases and J lost 3 bases. Looked up from germline, CDR1 is LGHNT and CDR2 is FRNRAP. The CDR3 covers 17 residues. To note about this clone: Its specificity is not known.

The clonotype was recovered from a human patient who received an intestinal transplant, so some T cells may come from the graft donor. The chain uses TRBV12-5 and TRBJ2-3; 7 bases align to TRBD1. This specimen consisted of PBMCs, obtained less than 750 days after intestinal transplantation. This CDR3 reads CASGLVSATGMTDTQYF. CDR3 coding DNA: TGTGCTAGTGGTTTGGTATCTGCGACAGGGATGACAGATACGCAGTATTTT.